The clone carrying this T cell receptor (beta chain) was picked up a small number of times. This specimen comes from a study of cytomegalovirus exposure and HLA in healthy donors. The V segment lost 1 base and the J segment 8 bases; nucleotides outside the gene matches: 4. Germline CDR1 reads LGHNA; CDR2 reads YSLEER. There are 14 residues in the CDR3. Primers included in the PCR were 60 Vbeta and 13 Jbeta primers. Clones were sequenced by immunoSEQ multiplex PCR, and TCRdb holds only the in-frame ones, with some missing. This sample has around 100,000 clones; roughly three quarters occur once, and the top ten carry roughly 4%.

This receptor was taken from a man aged 45-65 years in good health and CMV-seropositive. V is TRBV4-3 and J is TRBJ1-1, with 10 bases fitting TRBD1. Sequenced input: PBMCs. The CDR3: CASSQVPGQGEAFF. The CDR3 DNA reads as TGCGCCAGCAGCCAAGTCCCGGGACAGGGGGAAGCTTTCTTT.